Presented here are 24 T cell receptor beta chains from one specimen sequenced in a study of blood T cell repertoires in COVID-19. Profiled with immunoSEQ multiplex PCR; TCRdb holds only in-frame clones, not every one. The sample shows under 300,000 clones, about 90% of them seen only once. Sequenced material: peripheral blood. These receptors were collected from a man aged 55 to 70 who had recovered from COVID-19.

This clone was observed a handful of times. The chain is built from TRBV27 and TRBJ1-6; 9 nucleotides agree with TRBD1. The trim removed 5 bases at V and 7 bases at J, leaving 9 bases unmatched. CDR3 length: 16 residues. From germline, CDR1 is MNHEY and CDR2 SMNVEV (reference sequence). CDR3 nucleotide sequence: TGTGCCAGCAGTGATCCCGGGACAGGGAGGAATTCACCCCTCCACTTT. Translation: CASSDPGTGRNSPLHF.

The table lists this clone with a count of one. The chain recombines TRBV28 with TRBJ1-1, with TRBD1 as a possible D gene (6 bases). V shed 7 bases and J shed 1 base, with 22 bases lying between them. The length of the CDR3 is 17 residues. Germline values: CDR1 MDHEN, CDR2 SYDVKM. For the CDR3, the DNA is TGTGCCAGCATGGGATACAGGGAGAGGTACGGGAACACTGAAGCTTTCTTT. Translated, it gives CASMGYRERYGNTEAFF.

The rearrangement joins TRBV5-6 to TRBJ1-1; D call uncertain. V was trimmed by 3 bases and J by 4 bases, leaving 16 bases between them. The germline gives CDR1 SGHDT, CDR2 YYEEEE. This CDR3 spans 15 amino acids. The CDR3 protein is CASSSLGVVATEAFF. The CDR3 nucleotides read TGTGCCAGCAGCTCTTTGGGCGTCGTGGCCACTGAAGCTTTCTTT.

The chain joins TRBV6-5 to TRBJ2-7, with 8 bases fitting TRBD1. Germline trimming cut 6 bases from V and 1 base from J; bases unmatched to any gene: 5. The CDR3 spans 14 residues. Germline V gene sequence: CDR1 MNHEY, CDR2 SVGAGI. The CDR3 nucleotides are TGTGCCAGCAGCCTCCGACAGGGGTCCTACGAGCAGTACTTC. Its translation is CASSLRQGSYEQYF.

V usage is TRBV6-5 and J usage is TRBJ2-3; tentatively, D is TRBD2 (5 bases). This CDR3 comprises 13 residues. CDR1 and CDR2 from the germline V gene are MNHEY and SVGAGI. The V gene lost 6 bases and the J gene lost 4 bases, with 11 bases spanning the gap. CDR3 in DNA: TGTGCCAGCAGATCCCGGGGAGCAGATACGCAGTATTTT. Its translation: CASRSRGADTQYF.

V and J are TRBV12-5 and TRBJ2-3, with D perhaps TRBD1 (7 bases). V dropped 3 bases and J dropped 4 bases, with 17 bases sitting between them. Germline CDR1 is LGHNT and CDR2 is FRNRAP. CDR3 length: 16 amino acids. CDR3 bases: TGTGCTAGTGGTTTATGGCCAGGGGGGTTCCCAGATACGCAGTATTTT. Protein: CASGLWPGGFPDTQYF.

This clone was recorded a few times. The V and J genes are TRBV25-1 and TRBJ1-4; a possible D gene is TRBD1 (6 bases). The CDR3 has 15 residues. Germline CDR1 reads MGHDK; CDR2 reads SYGVNS. Trimming shortened V by 6 bases and J by 5 bases, and 16 bases separated the two germline ends. In DNA form, the CDR3 reads TGTGCCAGCAGACCCTCACAGGGTGGGAATGAAAAACTGTTTTTT. Translating it yields CASRPSQGGNEKLFF.

The table lists this clone with a count of one. The chain is built from TRBV3-1 (or the pseudogene TRBV3-2) and TRBJ2-1; TRBD2 is a possible D gene (5 bases). Looked up from germline, CDR1 is LGHDT and CDR2 is YNNKEL (reference sequence). This CDR3 is 16 amino acids long. V was trimmed by 3 bases and J by 4 bases, leaving 16 bases between them. The CDR3: CASSQGDTGGYNEQFF. The CDR3, as DNA: TGTGCCAGCAGCCAGGGAGACACTGGCGGTTACAATGAGCAGTTCTTC.

This chain connects TRBV6-1 to TRBJ2-7; 7 bases fit TRBD1. The CDR3 is 14 amino acids. The junction had 4 bases not matched to a gene; V was cut back by 3 bases and J by 2 bases. CDR1 and CDR2 from the germline V gene are MNHNS and SASEGT. The CDR3 nucleotides are TGTGCCAGCAGTGATGCCGGGACAGCCTACGAGCAGTACGTC. This encodes CASSDAGTAYEQYV.

The V and J genes are TRBV11-1 and TRBJ1-4; D possibly corresponds to TRBD1 (5 bases). This CDR3 is built from 13 residues. CDR1 is SGHAT and CDR2 is FQDESV in the germline V gene (reference sequence). Trimming cost V 5 bases and J 8 bases, with 12 bases left between them. The CDR3: CASSQGLREKLFF. CDR3 in DNA: TGTGCCAGCAGCCAGGGACTACGGGAAAAACTGTTTTTT.

The V and J genes are TRBV5-4 and TRBJ2-1; D is undetermined. This CDR3 contains 14 residues. V was shortened by 0 bases and J by 4 bases, with 8 bases between the two germline ends. Germline V CDR1 and CDR2: SGHNT, YYREEE (reference sequence). The CDR3 loop is CASSLGPSYNEQFF. The CDR3 region has the DNA TGTGCCAGCAGCTTGGGGCCCTCGTACAATGAGCAGTTCTTC.

The chain links TRBV27 to TRBJ2-3, with 7 positions matching TRBD2. The trim removed 1 base at V and 5 bases at J, leaving 9 bases unmatched. This CDR3 contains 16 residues. Germline V gives CDR1 MNHEY, CDR2 SMNVEV (reference sequence). CDR3: CASSLWGEGPGDTQYF. The CDR3 coding sequence is TGTGCCAGCAGTTTATGGGGGGAGGGCCCAGGAGATACGCAGTATTTT.

The rearrangement uses TRBV7-6 and TRBJ2-2; 9 positions match TRBD1. The CDR3 is made up of 15 amino acids. The J segment lost 4 bases and the V segment lost 1 base, leaving 1 base of the junction unmatched. Germline CDR1 and CDR2: SGHVS and FNYEAQ. CDR3 in amino acids: CASSLDRGRTGELFF. CDR3 coding DNA: TGTGCCAGCAGCTTAGACAGGGGGCGCACCGGGGAGCTGTTTTTT. Variable domain in full (rest from reference TRBV7-6 and TRBJ2-2): GAGVSQSPRYKVTKRGQDVALRCDPISGHVSLYWYRQALGQGPEFLTYFNYEAQQDKSGLPNDRFSAERPEGSISTLTIQRTEQRDSAMYRCASSLDRGRTGELFFGEGSRLTVL.

The V and J genes are TRBV19 and TRBJ1-5; D is perhaps TRBD1 (6 bases). Trimming cost V 3 bases and J 6 bases, with 15 bases left between them. The CDR3 is 15 residues long. The V gene's germline CDR1 is LNHDA and CDR2 SQIVND (reference sequence). CDR3 amino acids: CASSIRSGDTQPQHF. As DNA, the CDR3 is TGTGCCAGTAGTATCAGGTCAGGGGATACTCAGCCCCAGCATTTT.

The rearrangement uses TRBV7-9 and TRBJ2-2; D call uncertain. The CDR3 extends over 13 amino acids. Per the germline V gene, CDR1 is SEHNR and CDR2 is FQNEAQ (reference sequence). The germline V and J ends were trimmed by 2 bases and 4 bases, with 5 bases remaining between them. This CDR3 reads CASSLPGTGELFF. CDR3 DNA sequence: TGTGCCAGCAGCTTACCGGGCACCGGGGAGCTGTTTTTT.

This clone was seen a handful of times. The chain employs TRBV3-1 (or the pseudogene TRBV3-2) and TRBJ2-7; TRBD2 matches 7 bases. The CDR3 runs to 14 residues. The V and J ends lost 9 bases and 5 bases, in that order; junction bases with no gene match: 13. CDR1 and CDR2 from the germline V gene are LGHDT and YNNKEL (reference sequence). The CDR3 here is CASGFGGSLDEQYF. The CDR3 coding sequence is TGTGCCAGTGGCTTCGGGGGGTCCCTCGACGAGCAGTACTTC.

V usage is TRBV6-1 and J usage is TRBJ1-5; tentative D call: TRBD1 (6 bases). The germline gives CDR1 MNHNS, CDR2 SASEGT. V dropped 4 bases and J dropped 0 bases, with 25 bases sitting between them. The CDR3 runs to 20 residues. CDR3 in DNA: TGTGCCAGCAGTGGACCGAAGGGCAGGGACACATACTATAGCAATCAGCCCCAGCATTTT. Protein sequence: CASSGPKGRDTYYSNQPQHF.

The chain employs TRBV2 and TRBJ2-7; perhaps TRBD2 as D (5 bases). The CDR3 is made up of 12 amino acids. In germline, CDR1 is SNHLY, CDR2 FYNNEI. Trimming stripped 6 bases from V and 6 bases from J, with 12 bases between. The CDR3 sequence is CASRKLGGEQYV. CDR3 DNA sequence: TGTGCCAGCAGAAAACTAGGAGGCGAGCAGTACGTC.

This chain uses TRBV7-9 with TRBJ1-2, with D possibly matching TRBD1 (5 bases). The germline V gene encodes CDR1 SEHNR and CDR2 FQNEAQ (reference sequence). Trimming pared 1 base from V and 4 bases from J, leaving 13 bases between. The CDR3 has 15 residues. Here the CDR3 reads CASSLDRGDVYGYTF. CDR3 DNA: TGTGCCAGCAGCTTAGATAGGGGTGACGTCTATGGCTACACCTTC.

This rearrangement joins TRBV27 to TRBJ2-1; 12 bases are shared with TRBD2. V was pared by 7 bases and J by 6 bases, with 4 bases of the junction left unmatched. CDR3 length: 14 residues. Germline CDR1 MNHEY, CDR2 SMNVEV (reference sequence). The CDR3 reads CASILAGGSNEQFF. The CDR3, as DNA: TGTGCCAGCATCCTAGCGGGGGGGAGCAATGAGCAGTTCTTC.

This chain links TRBV19 with TRBJ1-5, with 8 bases matching TRBD1. V was pared by 5 bases and J by 7 bases, with 10 bases of the junction left unmatched. Germline V gene data show CDR1 as LNHDA and CDR2 as SQIVND (reference sequence). The CDR3 covers 15 residues. CDR3 bases: TGTGCCAGTAGTTACCCGGGACAGGATGTCCAGCCCCAGCATTTT. It is translated as CASSYPGQDVQPQHF.

This clone was detected only once. This chain connects TRBV27 to TRBJ2-3, with D possibly being TRBD2 (6 bases). V lost 5 bases and J 2 bases, leaving 14 bases between the germline ends. Germline V gene lookup returns CDR1 MNHEY and CDR2 SMNVEV (reference sequence). This CDR3 has 15 residues. The DNA of the CDR3 is TGTGCCAGCAGTGGCGGGACGAGGTACACAGATACGCAGTATTTT. Encoded protein: CASSGGTRYTDTQYF.

The CDR3 nucleotides are TGTGCCAGCAGCTCGCCACTAGCCGGGGAGCTGTTTTTT. It codes for CASSSPLAGELFF. This chain uses TRBV11-2 with TRBJ2-2; tentatively, D is TRBD2 (5 bases). The CDR3 length is 13 residues. The V and J ends lost 4 bases and 6 bases respectively, with 9 bases between them. CDR1 SGHAT and CDR2 FQNNGV come from the germline V gene.

This chain links TRBV18 with TRBJ2-5, with a weak D call TRBD1 (6 bases). Trimming removed 2 bases from V and 2 bases from J, with 12 bases in between. Germline loops: CDR1 KGHSH, CDR2 LQKENI. The CDR3 consists of 15 residues. The DNA for the CDR3 is TGTGCCAGCTCACCATTTGGACAGAGTCAAGAGACCCAGTACTTC. Its translation is CASSPFGQSQETQYF.